The entry below describes one TCR beta chain. Its target is not known. Primers for the PCR totalled 60 Vbeta and 13 Jbeta. The assay was immunoSEQ multiplex PCR, and TCRdb's table has in-frame clones only and misses some. This table holds hundreds of thousands of clones, around 89% found once. This entry belongs to a study of cytomegalovirus exposure and HLA in healthy donors. Study conclusions and caveats: Evidence from a later analysis indicated that most CMV-associated TCR beta chains looked HLA-restricted. Sequencing artifact likely explains a cluster of highly shared sequence variants. In a later analysis, TCR beta V- and J-gene trimming was associated with a missense DCLRE1C variant.

Material for sequencing was PBMCs. The origin of this receptor is a woman younger than 35 in good health and CMV-seronegative.

In DNA form, the CDR3 reads TGTGCCAGCAGCGCTGGGACTAGCGGGGCCAATGAGCAGTTCTTC. Translated, it gives CASSAGTSGANEQFF. The rearrangement uses TRBV27 and TRBJ2-1, with 13 bases identical to TRBD2. The CDR3 consists of 15 residues. Germline V gene data show CDR1 as MNHEY and CDR2 as SMNVEV (reference sequence). The V segment lost 6 bases and the J segment 6 bases; nucleotides outside the gene matches: 5.